This TCR beta chain was found in a study of human T cells and chemical hapten exposure. The overall study: The upper back received 0.01% DPC by patch testing, with results read at 6 days. Patients were mainly female, each with alopecia areata, totalis or universalis.

V was pared by 5 bases and J by 2 bases, with 28 bases between. CDR1 LNHDA and CDR2 SQIVND come from the germline V gene (reference sequence). The CDR3 sequence is 20 residues long. TCRdb passed the RACE reads through MiXCR, listing each CDR3 protein once. The sample lists more than 150,000 distinct CDR3 sequences, around 13% occurring once. Stated time point: patch test 1, 2 weeks after DPC sensitization. This sample's treatment: therapeutic diphenylcyclopropenone sensitization with weekly scalp DPC. The TCR comes from a woman in her thirties with alopecia areata. Some clones in this sample may be carry-over from other donors' samples. The chain recombines TRBV19 with TRBJ1-3, with D perhaps TRBD1 (6 bases). Here the sequenced sample was whole blood, taken in connection with sensitization to the hapten diphenylcyclopropenone (DPC). CDR3 sequence (DNA): TGTGCCAGTAGTGTCTTGACCAACTCGCGGGGGGGCAAGGCTGGAAACACCATATATTTT. Its protein is CASSVLTNSRGGKAGNTIYF.